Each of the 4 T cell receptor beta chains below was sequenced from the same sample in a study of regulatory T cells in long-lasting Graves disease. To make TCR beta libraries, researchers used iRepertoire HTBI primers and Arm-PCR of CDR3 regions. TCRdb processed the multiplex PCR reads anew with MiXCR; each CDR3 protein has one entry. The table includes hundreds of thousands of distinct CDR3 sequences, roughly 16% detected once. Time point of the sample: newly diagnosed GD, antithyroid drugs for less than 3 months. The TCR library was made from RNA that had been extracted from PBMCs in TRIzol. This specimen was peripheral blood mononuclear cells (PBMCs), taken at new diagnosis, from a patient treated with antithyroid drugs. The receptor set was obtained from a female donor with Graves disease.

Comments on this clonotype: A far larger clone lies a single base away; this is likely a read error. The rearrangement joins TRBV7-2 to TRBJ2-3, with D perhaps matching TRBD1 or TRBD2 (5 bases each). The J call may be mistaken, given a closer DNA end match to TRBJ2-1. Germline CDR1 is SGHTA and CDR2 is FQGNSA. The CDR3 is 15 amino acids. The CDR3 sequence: CASSLAGTGNYEQFF. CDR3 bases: TGTGCCAGCAGCTTAGCCGGGACCGGAAACTACGAGCAGTTCTTC.

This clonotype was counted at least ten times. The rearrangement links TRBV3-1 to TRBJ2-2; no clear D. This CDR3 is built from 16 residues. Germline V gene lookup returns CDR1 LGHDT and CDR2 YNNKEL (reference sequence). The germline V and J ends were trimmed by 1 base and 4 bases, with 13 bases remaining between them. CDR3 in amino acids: CASSQGITSSTGELFF. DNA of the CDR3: TGTGCCAGCAGCCAAGGGATAACCTCGAGCACCGGGGAGCTGTTTTTT.

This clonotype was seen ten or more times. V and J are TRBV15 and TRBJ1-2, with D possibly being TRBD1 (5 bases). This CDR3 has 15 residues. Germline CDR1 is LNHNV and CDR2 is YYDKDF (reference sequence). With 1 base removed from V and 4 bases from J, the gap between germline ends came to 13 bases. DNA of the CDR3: TGTGCCACCAGCAGAGTTGGAGAGGGGAGCTATGGCTACACCTTC. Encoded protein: CATSRVGEGSYGYTF.

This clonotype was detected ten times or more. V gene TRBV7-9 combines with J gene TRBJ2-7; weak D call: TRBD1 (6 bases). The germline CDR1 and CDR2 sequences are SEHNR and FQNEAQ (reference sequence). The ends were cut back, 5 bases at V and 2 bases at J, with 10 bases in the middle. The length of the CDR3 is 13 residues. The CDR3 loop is CASSPGHTYEQYF. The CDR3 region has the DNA TGTGCCAGCAGCCCGGGACACACCTACGAGCAGTACTTC.